This T cell receptor (beta chain) stems from a study of cytomegalovirus exposure and HLA in healthy donors. A note on this clone: Antigen specificity is unknown.

The CDR3 extends over 12 amino acids. Germline V CDR1 and CDR2: MGHRA, YSYEKL. V was cut by 2 bases and J by 7 bases, with 8 bases left in between. The PCR was carried out with 60 Vbeta primers and 13 Jbeta primers. The method was immunoSEQ multiplex PCR; TCRdb's version includes in-frame clones alone and lacks a portion of them. This sample has under 150,000 clones, with about 80% found just once. General observations from the study: Rarity held for most TCR sequences, but there were some public TCRs that occurred in many donors. Productive rates of about 90% or about 30% were seen for most TCR beta V segments in an earlier analysis. The study carried out a later analysis of TCR beta sequences. It associated around 17,000 of them with specific HLA alleles at a false discovery rate of 0.05.

The receptor's source is a woman aged 40 to 50 in good health and CMV-seronegative. The J gene is TRBJ1-1, the V gene TRBV4-1, with D perhaps matching TRBD1 (6 bases). The sequencing sample was made of PBMCs. This CDR3 is CASSQQGIEAFF. The CDR3 nucleotides are TGCGCCAGCAGCCAACAGGGGATTGAAGCTTTCTTT.